The clone carrying this T cell receptor (beta chain) was observed a handful of times. Quantitative 5'-RACE was performed with molecular barcodes, and it yielded the TCR beta libraries. TCRdb reprocessed the 5' RACE reads with MiXCR, giving one entry per CDR3 protein. The repertoire holds 150,000 to 200,000 distinct CDR3 sequences, 10% to 15% seen once, with 11% in the top ten. This sample stems from a study of CD8 T cells in ankylosing spondylitis. Germline CDR1 is SEHNR and CDR2 is FQNEAQ (reference sequence). This CDR3 is built from 14 residues. V gave up 6 bases and J gave up 5 bases; unmatched junction bases: 5.

The source is a female donor with ankylosing spondylitis or in good health (not recorded which). The sequenced sample was blood, either unsorted or a sorted T cell fraction (not recorded which). The chain employs TRBV7-9 and TRBJ2-5; 11 bases line up with TRBD1. This CDR3 is CASRRTGGGETQYF. CDR3 nucleotides: TGTGCCAGCAGGAGGACAGGGGGCGGTGAGACCCAGTACTTC.